This TCR beta chain was profiled in a study of cytomegalovirus exposure and HLA in healthy donors. Study details: Researchers found that about 84% of a few hundred genotyped donors fell within the Caucasian-associated ancestry cluster.

Broader study findings: Cytomegalovirus-associated TCR beta chains were listed, numbering 164. In a later analysis, across HLA loci, associated TCR counts were highest for DRB1, lowest for HLA-C. In a later analysis, most CMV-associated TCR beta chains appeared HLA-restricted.

The PCR employed 60 Vbeta primers together with 13 Jbeta primers. Measured with immunoSEQ multiplex PCR; TCRdb has only the in-frame clones, and not every one. The sample holds some 130,000 clones; about 78% are singletons and the top ten take approximately 1.4%. With regard to this clone: Its antigen remains unidentified.

This CDR3 region has 15 residues. Germline V lookup: CDR1 SGHTA, CDR2 FQGNSA. Trimming took 5 bases from V and 10 from J; bases not matched to a gene: 8. The sequencing sample was made of PBMCs. The clonotype originates from a female donor in good health and CMV-seronegative. This rearrangement joins TRBV7-2 to TRBJ2-1, with 13 bases that match TRBD2. The CDR3 DNA reads TGTGCCAGCAGCCGCCAGGGACTAGCGGGAAACGAGCAGTTCTTC. Translation gives CASSRQGLAGNEQFF.